The 10 T cell receptor beta chains in this list originate from one sample, sequenced in a study of T cell clones after liver transplantation. Sequencing used immunoSEQ multiplex PCR; TCRdb keeps in-frame clones, though not all of them. The data contain 49,000 or so clones, approximately 71% of them singletons. This specimen was CD4+ T cells from blood, taken approximately 54 months after liver transplant. These TCRs come from a human patient who received a liver transplant. Some T cells here may be from the graft donor.

The chain carries TRBV5-1 and TRBJ2-2, with TRBD2 as a possible D gene (6 bases). Per germline, CDR1 SGHRS and CDR2 YFSETQ. The CDR3 loop spans 16 amino acids. V lost 1 base to trimming and J lost 7 bases, with 17 bases between them. For the CDR3, the DNA is TGCGCCAGCAGCTTGACCGGGACTCAGCAGGACGGGGAGCTGTTTTTT. It yields the protein CASSLTGTQQDGELFF.

The gene calls are TRBV11-2 and TRBJ2-3, with 7 positions matching TRBD2. V lost 7 bases, J lost 5 bases, and 9 bases stayed unmatched. The CDR3 sequence is 14 residues long. CDR1 is SGHAT and CDR2 is FQNNGV in the germline V gene. This chain's CDR3 is CASTARREGDTQYF. CDR3 in DNA: TGTGCCAGCACGGCAAGGAGGGAGGGAGATACGCAGTATTTT.

With regard to this clone: At one boundary the junction diverges from the germline segment, which might be a read error. The chain uses TRBV5-4 and TRBJ2-5, with 10 positions matching TRBD2. The CDR3 length is 15 residues. Germline V gene lookup returns CDR1 SGHNT and CDR2 YYREEE (reference sequence). Written as DNA, the CDR3 is TGTGCCAGCACCTTGGGACTAGCGCAGCAAGAGACCCAGTACTTC. Its protein product is CASTLGLAQQETQYF.

V is TRBV6-5 and J is TRBJ2-1, with 9 bases fitting TRBD2. The V and J ends lost 6 bases and 7 bases, in that order; junction bases with no gene match: 10. This CDR3 is built from 15 residues. The germline CDR1 and CDR2 sequences are MNHEY and SVGAGI. CDR3 coding DNA: TGTGCCAGCAGCCCGTTAGCGGGGGTTAAGAATGAGCAGTTCTTC. Protein product: CASSPLAGVKNEQFF.

The V and J genes are TRBV7-6 and TRBJ2-5; 8 bases map to TRBD1. CDR1 is SGHVS and CDR2 is FNYEAQ in the germline V gene. This CDR3 contains 15 residues. Trimming removed 1 base from V and 5 bases from J; junction bases left unmatched: 6. The CDR3 here is CASSLGQGADETQYF. As DNA, the CDR3 is TGTGCCAGCAGCTTAGGGCAGGGGGCGGATGAGACCCAGTACTTC.

The chain carries TRBV5-1 and TRBJ2-5, with D unresolved. V was pared by 4 bases and J by 5 bases, with 9 bases between. CDR3 length: 12 amino acids. The V gene's germline CDR1 is SGHRS and CDR2 YFSETQ. The DNA of the CDR3 is TGCGCCAGCAGCCTGGAGAAGGAGACCCAGTACTTC. Its protein is CASSLEKETQYF.

The CDR3 sequence: CAWSVWGGTEAFF. The CDR3 DNA sequence: TGTGCCTGGAGTGTATGGGGCGGCACTGAAGCTTTCTTT. V is TRBV30 and J is TRBJ1-1; D might be TRBD1 (5 bases). The germline V gene encodes CDR1 GTSNPN and CDR2 SVGIG (reference sequence). The CDR3 consists of 13 residues. V was clipped by 0 bases and J by 4 bases, with 9 bases between them.

The chain employs TRBV5-8 and TRBJ1-2; 7 nucleotides align to TRBD1. The CDR3 totals 14 residues. V was pared by 5 bases and J by 1 base, with 5 bases of the junction left unmatched. Germline loops: CDR1 SGHTS, CDR2 YDEGEE. CDR3 region: CASRKRQGNYGYTF. The CDR3 DNA is TGTGCCAGCAGAAAGAGACAGGGTAACTATGGCTACACCTTC.

The chain couples TRBV7-2 to TRBJ2-1, with D unclear. In germline, CDR1 is SGHTA, CDR2 FQGNSA. Trimming removed 3 bases at V and 10 bases at J, with 13 bases between. The CDR3 sequence is 13 residues long. CDR3 protein: CASSFVRGQEQFF. In nucleotides, the CDR3 is TGTGCCAGCAGCTTCGTAAGAGGTCAAGAGCAGTTCTTC.

The chain joins TRBV28 to TRBJ2-7, with 7 bases matching TRBD1. The CDR3 length is 14 residues. Germline V CDR1 and CDR2: MDHEN, SYDVKM. The junction had 11 bases not matched to a gene; V was cut back by 6 bases and J by 6 bases. CDR3 sequence (DNA): TGTGCCAGCAGGTCTAATACAGGGGCTAGCGAGCAGTACTTC. Protein product: CASRSNTGASEQYF.